The sequence of this T cell receptor (beta chain) was determined in a study of T cell responses to AZD1222 COVID-19 vaccine (dated by TCRdb to the early 2020s). Background for the entire study: AZD1222 recipients given second doses at about 4 weeks or at about 12 weeks were pooled, since spike-specific TCR depth and breadth were not found to differ between the two schedules. A total of about 250 trial participants underwent TCR sequencing, of whom 200 to 220 had received two doses of AZD1222 and about 25 had received two doses of the MenACWY control vaccine. Enrollment into the trials was organized by age into subgroups of 18-55, 56-69 and 70-plus years, and those subgroups contained roughly 150, 30 and 60 TCR-sequenced participants, respectively.

Study-wide conclusions, independent of this receptor: Conclusions about previously exposed vaccinees are limited because only five to seven AZD1222 recipients were SARS-CoV-2 seropositive at baseline. In the small 56-69-year group, the increase in depth fell short of significance, most likely because of low power. After two AZD1222 doses, spike-specific TCR breadth and depth were significantly higher than at day 0 and than in MenACWY recipients. Because no day 14 peak-response samples were available, repertoires were characterized only after the peak T cell response. Participants were mostly white British, with more females than males. The authors suggested clonal diversity may have been underestimated. Reportedly, close to half of the unique spike-specific TCRs recognized epitopes lying outside the regions that are mutated in the B.1.351 and B.1.1.7 variants. The whole spike protein was spanned by vaccine-associated CD4 TCRs, and dominant responses were seen in regions 160-218 and 743-854.

The CDR3 regions of human TCRbeta chains were subjected to immunosequencing. The original methods were these. TCRs in the repertoires were matched against a reference library of SARS-CoV-2-specific TCRs that had been generated with the MIRA antigen-specificity platform. Breadth was defined as the fraction of unique TCRs that were SARS-CoV-2-associated, and depth was defined as the fraction of total T cells that were SARS-CoV-2-associated. Using the MIRA data, each spike-specific TCR was mapped to the spike region that the TCR reacts to and placed in a CD4 or CD8 class. Log10-transformed breadth and depth values were compared by one-way ANOVA with Sidak's multiple comparisons tests. This is the immuneACCESS table as TCRdb keeps it, with only in-frame sequences that have V and J called. A part of the clones is gone; compared with another copy, unresolved V genes explain less than half, and the rest is unexplained. V, J and clone size were drawn from that table, and D and trimming were deduced from the DNA. Recorded for this sample are 80,000 or so clones; nearly 90% of them occurred a single time. Approximately 1.4% of the sample comes from the top ten.

The time point label, read with the paper, signifies: baseline before first vaccination. The vaccinee samples were drawn from two UK trials, COV001 and COV002, one of which was a single-blind randomized controlled phase 2/3 trial testing AZD1222 (ChAdOx1 nCoV-19) in healthy adults. For TCRbeta chain sequencing, PBMC samples were collected from trial participants at day 0 and at day 28 after the second dose. This clone showed up just a few times. There is no known antigen for this receptor. The record has no base qualities; no much larger clone is one base away. The CDR3 goes from the cysteine to the phenylalanine over 15 residues. Only CDR3 DNA is held: 45 bases, read in frame from base 1. The junction carries 12 bases between V and J, which are trimmed by 0 bases and 3 bases respectively. In the germline V gene (reference sequence), CDR1 corresponds to PRHDT and CDR2 to FYEKMQ.

The sequence is built from TRBV13 and TRBJ2-7; a tentative D match to TRBD2 spans 5 bases. This clonotype was sampled from an adult in good health. This material consisted of peripheral blood, taken on day 0 of AZD1222 vaccination. The DNA reads as follows: TGTGCCAGCAGCTTAGGAGGTAGCGCCCGCTACGAGCAGTACTTC. This translates into CASSLGGSARYEQYF. The full variable domain, completed from the reference TRBV13 and TRBJ2-7 proteins outside the CDR3, reads AAGVIQSPRHLIKEKRETATLKCYPIPRHDTVYWYQQGPGQDPQFLISFYEKMQSDKGSIPDRFSAQQFSDYHSELNMSSLELGDSALYFCASSLGGSARYEQYFGPGTRLTVT.